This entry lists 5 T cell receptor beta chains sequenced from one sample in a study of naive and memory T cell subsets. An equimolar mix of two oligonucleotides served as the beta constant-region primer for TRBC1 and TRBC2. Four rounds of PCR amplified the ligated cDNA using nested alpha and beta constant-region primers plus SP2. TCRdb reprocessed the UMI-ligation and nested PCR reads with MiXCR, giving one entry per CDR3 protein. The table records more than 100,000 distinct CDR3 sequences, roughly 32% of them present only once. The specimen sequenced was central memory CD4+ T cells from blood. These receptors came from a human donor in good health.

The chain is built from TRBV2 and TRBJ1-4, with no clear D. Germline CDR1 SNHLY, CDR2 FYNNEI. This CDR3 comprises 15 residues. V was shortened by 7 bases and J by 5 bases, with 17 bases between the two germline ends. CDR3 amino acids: CASMRTGNDNEKLFF. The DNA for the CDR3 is TGTGCCAGCATGAGGACCGGGAACGACAATGAAAAACTGTTTTTT.

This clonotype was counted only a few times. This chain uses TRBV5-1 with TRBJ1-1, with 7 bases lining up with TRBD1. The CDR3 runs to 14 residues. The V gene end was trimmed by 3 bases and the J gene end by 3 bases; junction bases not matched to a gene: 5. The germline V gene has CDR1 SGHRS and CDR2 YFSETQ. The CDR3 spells CASSYSRGDTEAFF. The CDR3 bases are TGCGCCAGCAGCTATTCCAGGGGGGACACTGAAGCTTTCTTT.

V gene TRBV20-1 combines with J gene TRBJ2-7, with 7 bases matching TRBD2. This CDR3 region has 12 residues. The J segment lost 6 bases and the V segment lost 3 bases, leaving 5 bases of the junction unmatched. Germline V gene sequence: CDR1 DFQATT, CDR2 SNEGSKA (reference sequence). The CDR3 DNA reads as TGCAGTGCTAGTGGGAGGGCGTCCGAGCAGTACTTC. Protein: CSASGRASEQYF.

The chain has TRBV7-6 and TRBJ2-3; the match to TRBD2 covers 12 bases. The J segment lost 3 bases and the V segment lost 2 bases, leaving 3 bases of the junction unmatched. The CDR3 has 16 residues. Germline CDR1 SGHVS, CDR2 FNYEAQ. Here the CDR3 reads CASSLKLAGGTDTQYF. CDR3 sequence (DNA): TGTGCCAGCAGCTTAAAGCTAGCGGGAGGGACAGATACGCAGTATTTT. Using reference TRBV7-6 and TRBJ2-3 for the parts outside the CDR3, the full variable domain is GAGVSQSPRYKVTKRGQDVALRCDPISGHVSLYWYRQALGQGPEFLTYFNYEAQQDKSGLPNDRFSAERPEGSISTLTIQRTEQRDSAMYRCASSLKLAGGTDTQYFGPGTRLTVL.

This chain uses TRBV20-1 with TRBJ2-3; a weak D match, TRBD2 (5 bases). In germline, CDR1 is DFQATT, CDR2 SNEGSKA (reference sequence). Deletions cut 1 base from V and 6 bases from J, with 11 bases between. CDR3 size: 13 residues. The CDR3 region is CSARAKIADTQYF. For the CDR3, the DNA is TGCAGTGCTAGAGCTAAAATAGCGGATACGCAGTATTTT.